The rows below give T cell receptor beta chains drawn from one sample of a study of blood T cell repertoires in COVID-19. The method was immunoSEQ multiplex PCR; TCRdb's version includes in-frame clones alone and lacks a portion of them. This table holds tens of thousands of clones, approximately 87% found once. Source material: peripheral blood. The receptors were gathered from a human donor in a cohort sampled during active COVID-19. Both conserved end residues are part of each CDR3. Each record gives: clone size, V gene, D gene, J gene, CDR3 DNA, CDR3 protein. A D gene is named only where the DNA matches it firmly. Clone size, where shown, is once, few, many, or a class for clones that have expanded.

size: NA; V: TRBV5-5; D: NA; J: TRBJ1-4; DNA: TGTGCCAGCAGCACGGGTCTAGGGGGGGCTAATGAAAAACTGTTTTTT; CDR3: CASSTGLGGANEKLFF
size: NA; V: TRBV28; D: NA; J: TRBJ1-4; DNA: TGTGCCAGCAGCCCCGATCCCTCGGGACTGAATGAAAAACTGTTTTTT; CDR3: CASSPDPSGLNEKLFF
size: NA; V: TRBV10-3; D: NA; J: TRBJ2-7; DNA: TGTGCCATCAGTGAGTCAGGGGTCGAGCAGTACTTC; CDR3: CAISESGVEQYF
size: NA; V: TRBV29-1; D: NA; J: TRBJ2-1; DNA: TGCAGCGTTGTAGCGCGGGGATACAATGAGCAGTTCTTC; CDR3: CSVVARGYNEQFF
size: NA; V: TRBV9; D: NA; J: TRBJ1-2; DNA: TGTGCCAGCAGCGCCTCCGGGGGGGGCTACACCTTC; CDR3: CASSASGGGYTF
size: NA; V: TRBV30; D: NA; J: TRBJ2-7; DNA: TGTGCCGGAGTACAGGGCTACGAGCAGTACTTC; CDR3: CAGVQGYEQYF
size: NA; V: TRBV3-1/TRBV3-2; D: TRBD2; J: TRBJ2-1; DNA: TGTGCCAGCAGCACCGGGACTAGCACATACAATGAGCAGTTCTTC; CDR3: CASSTGTSTYNEQFF
size: NA; V: TRBV3-1/TRBV3-2; D: TRBD1; J: TRBJ1-1; DNA: TGTGCCAGCAGATTCGGACAGGGCCATAACACTGAAGCTTTCTTT; CDR3: CASRFGQGHNTEAFF
size: NA; V: TRBV9; D: TRBD1; J: TRBJ2-7; DNA: TGTGCCAGCAGCGTCGGGACAGGTGGTTTTATCGAGCAGTACTTC; CDR3: CASSVGTGGFIEQYF
size: NA; V: TRBV27; D: NA; J: TRBJ2-7; DNA: TGTGCCAGCAGTTTGAACAGGGCCTACGAGCAGTACTTC; CDR3: CASSLNRAYEQYF
size: NA; V: TRBV15; D: NA; J: TRBJ2-5; DNA: TGTGCCACCAGCCCAGGGGGCGGGGGTCAAGAGACCCAGTACTTC; CDR3: CATSPGGGGQETQYF
size: NA; V: TRBV6-5; D: TRBD2; J: TRBJ2-7; DNA: TGTGCCAGCAGTATAGGGACTAGCGGTTCCTACGAGCAGTACTTC; CDR3: CASSIGTSGSYEQYF
size: NA; V: TRBV5-1; D: NA; J: TRBJ2-1; DNA: TGCGCCAGCAGCTTGATTAGCGACTACAATGAGCAGTTCTTC; CDR3: CASSLISDYNEQFF
size: NA; V: TRBV6-5; D: TRBD2; J: TRBJ2-6; DNA: TGTGCCAGCAGGATACTAGCGACTGGGGCCAACGTCCTGACTTTC; CDR3: CASRILATGANVLTF
size: NA; V: TRBV5-6; D: NA; J: TRBJ2-7; DNA: NA; CDR3: CASSFGSGGNEQYF
size: NA; V: TRBV5-6; D: TRBD1; J: TRBJ1-6; DNA: TGTGCCAGCAGCTTGGGGGGACAGGGAGATAATTCACCCCTCCACTTT; CDR3: CASSLGGQGDNSPLHF
size: NA; V: TRBV5-4; D: NA; J: TRBJ2-1; DNA: TGTGCCAGCAGCTTGGATAGCGGCGCCATCAATGAGCAGTTCTTC; CDR3: CASSLDSGAINEQFF
size: NA; V: TRBV28; D: TRBD2; J: TRBJ2-7; DNA: TGTGCCAGCGGGAGACTAGCGGGAGTAACAAACGAGCAGTACTTC; CDR3: CASGRLAGVTNEQYF
size: NA; V: TRBV29-1; D: TRBD1; J: TRBJ2-7; DNA: TGCAGCGTTGTGGACAGGGGCTACGAGCAGTACTTC; CDR3: CSVVDRGYEQYF
size: NA; V: TRBV11-2; D: TRBD2; J: TRBJ2-2; DNA: TGTGCCAGCAGCTACAATAGCGCACTAGCGGGGGGGCCCGGGGAGCTGTTTTTT; CDR3: CASSYNSALAGGPGELFF
size: NA; V: TRBV9; D: TRBD2; J: TRBJ2-7; DNA: TGTGCCAGCAGCGTAATGCGGGAGATCTACGAGCAGTACTTC; CDR3: CASSVMREIYEQYF
size: once; V: TRBV5-1; D: NA; J: TRBJ2-7; DNA: TGCGCCAGCAGCGAGGCTAGAGACGAGCAGTACTTC; CDR3: CASSEARDEQYF
size: NA; V: TRBV5-5; D: NA; J: TRBJ2-5; DNA: TGTGCCAGCAGCTTGAGGCTAGCTTGGGAGACCCAGTACTTC; CDR3: CASSLRLAWETQYF
size: once; V: TRBV7-2; D: NA; J: TRBJ1-1; DNA: TGTGCCAGCAGGAGGGGGGGCTCGAACACTGAAGCTTTCTTT; CDR3: CASRRGGSNTEAFF
size: NA; V: TRBV6-2/TRBV6-3; D: NA; J: TRBJ2-5; DNA: TGTGCCAGCAGTCCATCCTTAGAAATCGAGACCCAGTACTTC; CDR3: CASSPSLEIETQYF
size: NA; V: TRBV5-4; D: TRBD1; J: TRBJ2-7; DNA: TGTGCCAGCAGCACCCCTGACAGGGCTTCTTCCTACGAGCAGTACTTC; CDR3: CASSTPDRASSYEQYF
size: NA; V: TRBV7-3; D: TRBD1; J: TRBJ2-2; DNA: TGTGCCAGCAGCTTGGGACAGGGTACCGGGGAGCTGTTTTTT; CDR3: CASSLGQGTGELFF
size: few; V: TRBV7-8; D: NA; J: TRBJ2-6; DNA: TGTGCCAGCAGAACCTGGCAGGCAAGCTCTGGGGCCAACGTCCTGACTTTC; CDR3: CASRTWQASSGANVLTF
size: NA; V: TRBV27; D: TRBD1; J: TRBJ1-2; DNA: TGTGCCAGCGGGGATCCAGGGGGCGTTATCTATGGCTACACCTTC; CDR3: CASGDPGGVIYGYTF
size: NA; V: TRBV7-6; D: NA; J: TRBJ2-5; DNA: TGTGCCAGCAGCTCCCAGACTGGCGGGGTATACCAAGAGACCCAGTACTTC; CDR3: CASSSQTGGVYQETQYF
size: NA; V: TRBV7-9; D: NA; J: TRBJ1-1; DNA: TGTGCCAGCAGCCGGGACACTGAAGCTTTCTTT; CDR3: CASSRDTEAFF
size: NA; V: TRBV18; D: NA; J: TRBJ1-1; DNA: TGTGCCAGCTCACCTGGGACCACGGGGGGCACTGAAGCTTTCTTT; CDR3: CASSPGTTGGTEAFF
size: NA; V: TRBV7-2; D: NA; J: TRBJ2-7; DNA: TGTGCCAGCAGCTTTTACCGGGACTCAACCTACGAGCAGTACTTC; CDR3: CASSFYRDSTYEQYF
size: NA; V: TRBV6-5; D: NA; J: TRBJ1-2; DNA: TGTGCCAGCAGTTCTTCACAGGGTACCTATGGCTACACCTTC; CDR3: CASSSSQGTYGYTF
size: NA; V: TRBV30; D: NA; J: TRBJ1-3; DNA: TGTGCCTGGCGGGGCTCTGGAAACACCATATATTTT; CDR3: CAWRGSGNTIYF
size: NA; V: TRBV2; D: NA; J: TRBJ2-7; DNA: TGTGCCAGCAGGAGGGGGGGGGTACTGAGTACGAGGGAGCAGTACTTC; CDR3: CASRRGGVLSTREQYF
size: NA; V: TRBV10-2; D: NA; J: TRBJ2-3; DNA: TGCGCCACCAGGGAGGCTTTGAGGAGGGATACGCAGTATTTT; CDR3: CATREALRRDTQYF
size: NA; V: TRBV10-2; D: TRBD2; J: TRBJ2-1; DNA: TGCGCCAGCAGGGGACTAGCGGGAGGTGATGAGCAGTTCTTC; CDR3: CASRGLAGGDEQFF
size: NA; V: TRBV19; D: NA; J: TRBJ1-3; DNA: TGTGCCAGTAGTATACGGGGTACTGGAAACACCATATATTTT; CDR3: CASSIRGTGNTIYF
size: NA; V: TRBV6-6; D: NA; J: TRBJ1-2; DNA: TGTGCCAGCGGGGAGGGACCCCCTAACTATGGCTACACCTTC; CDR3: CASGEGPPNYGYTF
size: few; V: TRBV29-1; D: TRBD2; J: TRBJ2-7; DNA: TGCAGCGCGGTCCTAGCGGGAGGAGAGCAGTACTTC; CDR3: CSAVLAGGEQYF
size: NA; V: TRBV6-5; D: NA; J: TRBJ2-1; DNA: TGTGCCAGCAAAGGGGACCTAGCGATGAATGAGCAGTTCTTC; CDR3: CASKGDLAMNEQFF